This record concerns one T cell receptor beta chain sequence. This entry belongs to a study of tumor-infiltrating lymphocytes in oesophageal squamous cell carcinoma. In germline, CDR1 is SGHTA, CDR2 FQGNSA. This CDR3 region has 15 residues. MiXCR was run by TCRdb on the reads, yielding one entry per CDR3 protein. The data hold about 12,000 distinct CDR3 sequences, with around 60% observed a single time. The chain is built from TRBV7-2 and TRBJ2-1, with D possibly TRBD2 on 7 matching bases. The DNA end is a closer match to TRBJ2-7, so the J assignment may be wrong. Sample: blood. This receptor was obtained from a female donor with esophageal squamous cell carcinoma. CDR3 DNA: TGTGCCAGCAGCTTAGAGGGGGGGTTCTCCTACGAGCAGTACTTC. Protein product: CASSLEGGFSYEQYF.